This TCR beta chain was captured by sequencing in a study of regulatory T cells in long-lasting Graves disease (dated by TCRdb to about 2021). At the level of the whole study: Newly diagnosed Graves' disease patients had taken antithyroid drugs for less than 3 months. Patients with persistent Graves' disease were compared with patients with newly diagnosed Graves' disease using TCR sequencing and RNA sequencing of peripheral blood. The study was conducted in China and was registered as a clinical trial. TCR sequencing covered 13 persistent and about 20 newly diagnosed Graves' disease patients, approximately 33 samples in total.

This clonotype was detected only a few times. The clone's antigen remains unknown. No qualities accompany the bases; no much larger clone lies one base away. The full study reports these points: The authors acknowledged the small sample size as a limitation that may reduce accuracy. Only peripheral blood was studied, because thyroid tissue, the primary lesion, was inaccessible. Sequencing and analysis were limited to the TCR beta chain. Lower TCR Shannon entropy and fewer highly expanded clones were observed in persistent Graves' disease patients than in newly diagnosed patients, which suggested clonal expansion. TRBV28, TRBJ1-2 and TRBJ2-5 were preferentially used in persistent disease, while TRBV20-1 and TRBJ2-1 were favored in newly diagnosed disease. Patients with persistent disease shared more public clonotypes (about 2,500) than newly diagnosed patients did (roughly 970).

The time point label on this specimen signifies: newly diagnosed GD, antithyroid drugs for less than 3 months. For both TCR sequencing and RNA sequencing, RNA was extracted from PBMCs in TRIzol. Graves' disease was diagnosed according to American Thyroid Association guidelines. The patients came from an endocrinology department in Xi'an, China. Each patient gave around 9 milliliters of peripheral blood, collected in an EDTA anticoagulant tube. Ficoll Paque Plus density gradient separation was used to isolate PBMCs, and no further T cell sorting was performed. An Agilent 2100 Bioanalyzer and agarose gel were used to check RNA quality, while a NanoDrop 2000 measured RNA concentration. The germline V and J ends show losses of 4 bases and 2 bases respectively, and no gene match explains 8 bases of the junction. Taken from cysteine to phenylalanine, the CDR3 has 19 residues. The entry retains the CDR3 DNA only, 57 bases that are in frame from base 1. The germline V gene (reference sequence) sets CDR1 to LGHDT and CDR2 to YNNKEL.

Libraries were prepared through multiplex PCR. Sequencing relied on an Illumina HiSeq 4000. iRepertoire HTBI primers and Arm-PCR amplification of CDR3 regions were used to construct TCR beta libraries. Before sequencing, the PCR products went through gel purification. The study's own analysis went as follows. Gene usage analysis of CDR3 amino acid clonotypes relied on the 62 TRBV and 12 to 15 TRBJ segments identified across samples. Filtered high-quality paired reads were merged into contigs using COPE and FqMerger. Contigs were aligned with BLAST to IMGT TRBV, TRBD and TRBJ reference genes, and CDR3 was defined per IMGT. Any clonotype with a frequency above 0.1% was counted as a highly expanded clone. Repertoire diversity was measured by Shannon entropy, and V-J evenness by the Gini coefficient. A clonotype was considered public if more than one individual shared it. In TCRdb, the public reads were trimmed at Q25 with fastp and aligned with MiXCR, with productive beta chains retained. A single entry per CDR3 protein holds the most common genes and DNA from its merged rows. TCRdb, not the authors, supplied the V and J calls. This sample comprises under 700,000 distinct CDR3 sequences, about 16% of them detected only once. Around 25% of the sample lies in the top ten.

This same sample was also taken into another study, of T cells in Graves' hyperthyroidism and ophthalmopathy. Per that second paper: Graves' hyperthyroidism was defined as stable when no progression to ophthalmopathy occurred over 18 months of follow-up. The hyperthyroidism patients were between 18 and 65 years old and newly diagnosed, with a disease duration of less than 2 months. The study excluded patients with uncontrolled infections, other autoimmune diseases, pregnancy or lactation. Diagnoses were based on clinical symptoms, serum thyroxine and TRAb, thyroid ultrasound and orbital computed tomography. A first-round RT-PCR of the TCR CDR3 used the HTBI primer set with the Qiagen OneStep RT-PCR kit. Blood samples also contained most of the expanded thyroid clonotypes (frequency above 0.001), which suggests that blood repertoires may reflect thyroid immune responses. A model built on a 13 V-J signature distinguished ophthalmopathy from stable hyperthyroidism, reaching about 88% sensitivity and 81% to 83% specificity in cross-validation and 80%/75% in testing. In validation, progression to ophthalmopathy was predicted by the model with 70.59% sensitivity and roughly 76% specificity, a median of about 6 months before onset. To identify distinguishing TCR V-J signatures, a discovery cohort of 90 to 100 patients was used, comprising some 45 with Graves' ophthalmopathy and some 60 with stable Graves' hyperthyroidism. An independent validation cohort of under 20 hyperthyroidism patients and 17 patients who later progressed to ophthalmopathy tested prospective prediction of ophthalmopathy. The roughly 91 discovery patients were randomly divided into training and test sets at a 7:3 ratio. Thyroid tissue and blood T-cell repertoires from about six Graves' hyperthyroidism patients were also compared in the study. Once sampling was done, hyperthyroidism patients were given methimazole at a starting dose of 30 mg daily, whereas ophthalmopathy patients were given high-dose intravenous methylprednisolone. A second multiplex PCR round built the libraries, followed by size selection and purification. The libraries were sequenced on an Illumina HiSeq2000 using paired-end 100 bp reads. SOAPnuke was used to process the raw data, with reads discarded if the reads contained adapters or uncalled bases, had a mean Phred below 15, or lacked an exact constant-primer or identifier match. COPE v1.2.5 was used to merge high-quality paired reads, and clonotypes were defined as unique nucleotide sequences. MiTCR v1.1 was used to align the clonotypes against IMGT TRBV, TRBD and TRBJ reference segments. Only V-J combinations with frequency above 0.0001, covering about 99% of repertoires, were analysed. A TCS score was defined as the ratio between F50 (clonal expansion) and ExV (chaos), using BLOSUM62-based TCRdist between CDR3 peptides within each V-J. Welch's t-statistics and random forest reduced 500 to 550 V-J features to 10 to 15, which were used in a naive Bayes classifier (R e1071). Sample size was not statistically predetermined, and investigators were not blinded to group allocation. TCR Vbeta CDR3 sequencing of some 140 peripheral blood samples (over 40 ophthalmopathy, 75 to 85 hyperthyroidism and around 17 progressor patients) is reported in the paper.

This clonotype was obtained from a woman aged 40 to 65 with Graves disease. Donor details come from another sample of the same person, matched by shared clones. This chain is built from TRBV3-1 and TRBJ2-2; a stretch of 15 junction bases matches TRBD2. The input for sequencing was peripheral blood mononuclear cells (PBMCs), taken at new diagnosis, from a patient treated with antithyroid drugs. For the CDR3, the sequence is CASSLPPGLAGGNTGELFF. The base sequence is TGTGCCAGCAGCCTACCTCCGGGACTAGCGGGGGGCAACACCGGGGAGCTGTTTTTT.